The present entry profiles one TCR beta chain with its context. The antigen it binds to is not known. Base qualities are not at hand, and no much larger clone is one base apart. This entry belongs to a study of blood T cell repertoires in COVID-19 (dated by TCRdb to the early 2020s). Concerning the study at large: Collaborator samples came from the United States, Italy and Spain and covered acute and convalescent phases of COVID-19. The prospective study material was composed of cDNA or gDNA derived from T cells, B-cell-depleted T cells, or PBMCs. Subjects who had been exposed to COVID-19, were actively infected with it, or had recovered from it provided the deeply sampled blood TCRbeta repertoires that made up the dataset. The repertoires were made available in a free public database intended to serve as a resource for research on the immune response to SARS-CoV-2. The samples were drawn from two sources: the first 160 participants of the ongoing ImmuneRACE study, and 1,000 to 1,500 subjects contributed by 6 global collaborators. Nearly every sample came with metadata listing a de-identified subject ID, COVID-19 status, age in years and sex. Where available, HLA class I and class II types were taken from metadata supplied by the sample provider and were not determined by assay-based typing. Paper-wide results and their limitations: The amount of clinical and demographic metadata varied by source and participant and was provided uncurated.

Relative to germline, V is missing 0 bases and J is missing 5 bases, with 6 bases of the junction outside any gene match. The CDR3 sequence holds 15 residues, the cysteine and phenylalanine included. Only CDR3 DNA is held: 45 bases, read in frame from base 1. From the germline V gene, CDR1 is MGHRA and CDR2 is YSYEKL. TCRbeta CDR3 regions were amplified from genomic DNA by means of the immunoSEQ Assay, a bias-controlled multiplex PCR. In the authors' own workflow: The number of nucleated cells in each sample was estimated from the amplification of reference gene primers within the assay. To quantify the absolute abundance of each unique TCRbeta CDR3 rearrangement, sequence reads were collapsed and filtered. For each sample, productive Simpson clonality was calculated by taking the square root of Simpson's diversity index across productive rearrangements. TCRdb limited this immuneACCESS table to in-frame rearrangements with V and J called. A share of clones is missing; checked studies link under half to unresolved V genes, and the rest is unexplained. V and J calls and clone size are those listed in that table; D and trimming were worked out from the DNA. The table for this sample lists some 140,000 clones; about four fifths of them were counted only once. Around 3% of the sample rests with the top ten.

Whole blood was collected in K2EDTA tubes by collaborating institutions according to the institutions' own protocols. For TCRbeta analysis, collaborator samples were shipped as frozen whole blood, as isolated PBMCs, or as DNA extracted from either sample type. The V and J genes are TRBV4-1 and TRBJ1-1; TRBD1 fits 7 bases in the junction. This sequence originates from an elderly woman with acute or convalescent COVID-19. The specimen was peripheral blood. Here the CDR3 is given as CASSQETGLSTEAFF. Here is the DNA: TGCGCCAGCAGCCAAGAGACAGGGCTTTCGACTGAAGCTTTCTTT.